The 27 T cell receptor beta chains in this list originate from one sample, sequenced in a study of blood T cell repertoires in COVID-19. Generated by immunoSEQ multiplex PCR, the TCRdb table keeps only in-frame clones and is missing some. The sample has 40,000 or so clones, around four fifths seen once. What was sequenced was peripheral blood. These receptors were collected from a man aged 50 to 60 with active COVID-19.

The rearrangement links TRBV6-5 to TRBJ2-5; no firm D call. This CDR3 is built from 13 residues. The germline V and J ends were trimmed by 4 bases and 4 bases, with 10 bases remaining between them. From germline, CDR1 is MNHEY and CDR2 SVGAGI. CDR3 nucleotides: TGTGCCAGCAGTTCCGTCCCCTTAGAGACCCAGTACTTC. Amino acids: CASSSVPLETQYF.

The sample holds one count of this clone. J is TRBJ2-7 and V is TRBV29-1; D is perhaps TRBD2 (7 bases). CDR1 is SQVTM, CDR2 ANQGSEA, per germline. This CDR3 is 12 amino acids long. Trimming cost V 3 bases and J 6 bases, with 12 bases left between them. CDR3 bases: TGCAGCGTTGACCGGGGGGCCGGCGAGCAGTACTTC. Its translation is CSVDRGAGEQYF.

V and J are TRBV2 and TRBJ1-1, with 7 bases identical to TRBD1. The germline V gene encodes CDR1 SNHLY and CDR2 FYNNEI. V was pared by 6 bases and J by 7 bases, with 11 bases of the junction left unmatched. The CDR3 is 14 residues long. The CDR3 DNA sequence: TGTGCCAGCAGGAGGGCCATTGGGACAGTTGAAGCTTTCTTT. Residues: CASRRAIGTVEAFF.

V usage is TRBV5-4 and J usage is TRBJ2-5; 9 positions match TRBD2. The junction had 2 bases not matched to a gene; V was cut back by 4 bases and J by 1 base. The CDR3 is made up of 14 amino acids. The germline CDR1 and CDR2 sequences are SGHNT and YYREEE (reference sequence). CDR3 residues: CASSPGLAQETQYF. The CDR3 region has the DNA TGTGCCAGCAGCCCGGGACTAGCCCAAGAGACCCAGTACTTC.

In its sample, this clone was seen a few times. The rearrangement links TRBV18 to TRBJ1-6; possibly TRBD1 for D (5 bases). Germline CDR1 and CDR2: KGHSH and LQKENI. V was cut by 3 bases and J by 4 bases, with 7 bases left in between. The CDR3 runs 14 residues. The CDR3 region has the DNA TGTGCCAGCTCACCCGCAGGGTATAATTCACCCCTCCACTTT. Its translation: CASSPAGYNSPLHF.

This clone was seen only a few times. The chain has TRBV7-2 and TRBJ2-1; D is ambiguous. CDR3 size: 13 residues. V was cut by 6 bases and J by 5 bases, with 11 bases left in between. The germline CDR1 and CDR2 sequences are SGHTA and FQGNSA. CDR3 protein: CASSSFLDNEQFF. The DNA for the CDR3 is TGTGCCAGCAGTTCTTTTCTAGACAATGAGCAGTTCTTC. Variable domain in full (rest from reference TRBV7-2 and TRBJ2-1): GAGVSQSPSNKVTEKGKDVELRCDPISGHTALYWYRQSLGQGLEFLIYFQGNSAPDKSGLPSDRFSAERTGGSVSTLTIQRTQQEDSAVYLCASSSFLDNEQFFGPGTRLTVL.

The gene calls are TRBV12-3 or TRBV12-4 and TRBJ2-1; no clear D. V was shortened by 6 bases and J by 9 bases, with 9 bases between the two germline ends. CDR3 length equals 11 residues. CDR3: CASSLASEQFF. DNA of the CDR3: TGTGCCAGCAGCCTTGCGAGTGAGCAGTTCTTC.

The DNA of the CDR3 is TGTGCCAGCAGCCGCGGGACTAGCGTCTCCTACGAGCAGTACTTC. Protein product: CASSRGTSVSYEQYF. The chain couples TRBV7-8 to TRBJ2-7; 10 bases align to TRBD2. Germline-derived CDR1 and CDR2 are SGHVS and FQNEAQ. With 5 bases clipped from V and 0 bases from J, the junction kept 4 bases outside the gene matches. The CDR3 consists of 15 residues.

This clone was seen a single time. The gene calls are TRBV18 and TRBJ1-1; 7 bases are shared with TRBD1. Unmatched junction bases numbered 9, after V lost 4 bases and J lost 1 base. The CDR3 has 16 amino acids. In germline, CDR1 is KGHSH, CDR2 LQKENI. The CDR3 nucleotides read TGTGCCAGCTCACGTATTACCGGGACAGCGAACACTGAAGCTTTCTTT. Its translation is CASSRITGTANTEAFF.

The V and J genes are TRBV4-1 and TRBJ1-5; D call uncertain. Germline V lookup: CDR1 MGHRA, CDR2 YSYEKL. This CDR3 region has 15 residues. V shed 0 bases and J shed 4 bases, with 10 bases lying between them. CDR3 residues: CASSQEPGRNQPQHF. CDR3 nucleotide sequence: TGCGCCAGCAGCCAAGAACCAGGTCGGAATCAGCCCCAGCATTTT.

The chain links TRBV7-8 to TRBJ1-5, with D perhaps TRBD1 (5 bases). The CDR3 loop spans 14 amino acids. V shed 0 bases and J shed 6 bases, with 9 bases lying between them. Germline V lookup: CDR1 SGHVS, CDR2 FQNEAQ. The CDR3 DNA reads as TGTGCCAGCAGCTTAGCGGTCAGGGTTCAGCCCCAGCATTTT. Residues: CASSLAVRVQPQHF.

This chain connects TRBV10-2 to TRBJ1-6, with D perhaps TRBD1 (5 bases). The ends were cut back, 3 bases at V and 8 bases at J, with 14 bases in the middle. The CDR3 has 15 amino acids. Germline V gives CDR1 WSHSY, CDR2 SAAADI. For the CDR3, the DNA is TGCGCCAGCAGTGACCAGGGTGTTCCTGATTCACCCCTCCACTTT. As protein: CASSDQGVPDSPLHF.

CDR3 in amino acids: CASRLTGRGSYEQYF. CDR3 DNA sequence: TGTGCCAGCAGATTGACAGGGCGGGGCTCCTACGAGCAGTACTTC. The rearrangement links TRBV9 to TRBJ2-7; weak D call: TRBD1 (7 bases). CDR1 is SGDLS and CDR2 is YYNGEE in the germline V gene. Trimming removed 5 bases from V and 0 bases from J, with 15 bases in between. The CDR3 is made up of 15 amino acids.

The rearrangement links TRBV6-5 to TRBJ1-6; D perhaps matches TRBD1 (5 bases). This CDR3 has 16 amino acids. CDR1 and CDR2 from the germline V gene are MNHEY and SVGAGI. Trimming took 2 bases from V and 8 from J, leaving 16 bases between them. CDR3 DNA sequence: TGTGCCAGCAGTTACGGTCTCTCGGCCAGGGATTCACCCCTCCACTTT. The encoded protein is CASSYGLSARDSPLHF.

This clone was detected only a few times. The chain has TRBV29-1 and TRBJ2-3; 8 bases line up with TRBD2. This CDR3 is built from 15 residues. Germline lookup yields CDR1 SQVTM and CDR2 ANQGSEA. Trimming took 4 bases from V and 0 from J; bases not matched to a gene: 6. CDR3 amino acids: CSVVLAGGSTDTQYF. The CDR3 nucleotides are TGCAGCGTTGTTCTCGCGGGGGGAAGCACAGATACGCAGTATTTT.

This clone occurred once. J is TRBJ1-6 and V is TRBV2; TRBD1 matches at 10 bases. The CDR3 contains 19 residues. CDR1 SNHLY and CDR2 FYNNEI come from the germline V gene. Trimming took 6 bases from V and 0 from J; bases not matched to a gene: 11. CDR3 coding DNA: TGTGCCAGCAGGCCCGGGGACAGGGGAATTTCCTCCTATAATTCACCCCTCCACTTT. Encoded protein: CASRPGDRGISSYNSPLHF.

DNA for the CDR3: TGTGCCAGCAGCCAATACCCGGGGGTGAGGACAGATACGCAGTATTTT. Its translation is CASSQYPGVRTDTQYF. V usage is TRBV14 and J usage is TRBJ2-3; perhaps TRBD2 as D (6 bases). With 2 bases removed from V and 3 bases from J, the gap between germline ends came to 15 bases. The CDR3 spans 16 residues. From germline, CDR1 is SGHDN and CDR2 FVKESK.

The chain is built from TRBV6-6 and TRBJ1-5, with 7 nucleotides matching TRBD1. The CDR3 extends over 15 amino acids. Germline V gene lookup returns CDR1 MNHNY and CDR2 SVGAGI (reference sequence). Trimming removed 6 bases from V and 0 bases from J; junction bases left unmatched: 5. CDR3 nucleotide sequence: TGTGCCAGCAGGGGACAGACTATTAGCAATCAGCCCCAGCATTTT. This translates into CASRGQTISNQPQHF.

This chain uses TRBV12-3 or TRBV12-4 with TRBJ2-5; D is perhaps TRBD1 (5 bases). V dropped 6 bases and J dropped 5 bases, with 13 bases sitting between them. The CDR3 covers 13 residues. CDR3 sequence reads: CASRQRGVETQYF. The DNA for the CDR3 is TGTGCCAGCAGGCAAAGGGGTGTGGAGACCCAGTACTTC.

This CDR3 reads CSVPTGGYGYTF. CDR3 bases: TGCAGCGTTCCGACAGGGGGTTATGGCTACACCTTC. V is TRBV29-1 and J is TRBJ1-2; 9 bases fit TRBD1. Germline assignment: CDR1 SQVTM and CDR2 ANQGSEA. With 5 bases clipped from V and 5 bases from J, the junction kept 3 bases outside the gene matches. This CDR3 has 12 residues.

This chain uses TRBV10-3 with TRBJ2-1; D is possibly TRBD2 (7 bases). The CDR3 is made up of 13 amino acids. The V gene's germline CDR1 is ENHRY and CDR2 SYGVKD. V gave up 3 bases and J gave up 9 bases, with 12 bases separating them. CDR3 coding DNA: TGTGCCATCAGTGAAGGGGGGGTCAGTGAGCAGTTCTTC. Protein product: CAISEGGVSEQFF.

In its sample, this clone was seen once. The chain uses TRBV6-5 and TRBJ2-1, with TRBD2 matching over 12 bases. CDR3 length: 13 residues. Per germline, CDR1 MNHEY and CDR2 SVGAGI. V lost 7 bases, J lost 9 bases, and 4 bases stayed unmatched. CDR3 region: CASKGLAGFEQFF. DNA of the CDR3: TGTGCCAGCAAAGGACTAGCGGGGTTTGAGCAGTTCTTC.

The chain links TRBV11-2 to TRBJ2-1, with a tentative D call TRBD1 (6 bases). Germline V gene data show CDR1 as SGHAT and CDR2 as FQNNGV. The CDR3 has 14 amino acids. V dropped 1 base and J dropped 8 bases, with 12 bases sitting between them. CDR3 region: CASSLGGLRDEQFF. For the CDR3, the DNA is TGTGCCAGCAGCTTAGGGGGGCTGAGGGATGAGCAGTTCTTC.

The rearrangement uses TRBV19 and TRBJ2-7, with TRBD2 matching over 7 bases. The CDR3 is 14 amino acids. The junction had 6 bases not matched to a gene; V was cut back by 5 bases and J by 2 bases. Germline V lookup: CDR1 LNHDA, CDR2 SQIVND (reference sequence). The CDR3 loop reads CASSPSGGTYEQYF. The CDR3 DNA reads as TGTGCCAGTAGTCCTTCCGGGGGGACCTACGAGCAGTACTTC. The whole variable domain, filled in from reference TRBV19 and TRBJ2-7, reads DGGITQSPKYLFRKEGQNVTLSCEQNLNHDAMYWYRQDPGQGLRLIYYSQIVNDFQKGDIAEGYSVSREKKESFPLTVTSAQKNPTAFYLCASSPSGGTYEQYFGPGTRLTVT.

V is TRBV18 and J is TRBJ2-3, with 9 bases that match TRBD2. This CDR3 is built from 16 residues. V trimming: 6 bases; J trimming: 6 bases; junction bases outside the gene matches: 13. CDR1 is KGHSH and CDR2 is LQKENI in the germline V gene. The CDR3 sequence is CASSLAGAAGGDTQYF. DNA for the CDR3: TGTGCCAGCTCCTTAGCGGGGGCCGCCGGGGGTGATACGCAGTATTTT.

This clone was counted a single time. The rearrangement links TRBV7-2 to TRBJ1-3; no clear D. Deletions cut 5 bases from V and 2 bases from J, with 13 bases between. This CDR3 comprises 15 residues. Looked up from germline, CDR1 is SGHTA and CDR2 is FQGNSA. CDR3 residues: CASSPVREAGNTIYF. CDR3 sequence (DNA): TGTGCCAGCAGCCCCGTTCGGGAGGCTGGAAACACCATATATTTT.

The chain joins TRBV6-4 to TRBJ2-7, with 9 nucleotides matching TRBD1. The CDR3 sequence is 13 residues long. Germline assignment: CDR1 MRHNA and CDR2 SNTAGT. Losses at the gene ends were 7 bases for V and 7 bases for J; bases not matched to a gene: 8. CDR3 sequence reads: CASKGQGPGEQYF. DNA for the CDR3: TGTGCCAGCAAGGGACAGGGACCGGGGGAGCAGTACTTC.